This T cell receptor beta chain derives from a study of blood T cells in healthy people across ages. Study results and limitations: Comparison with aged donors showed that long-lived donors had more naive CD4+ cells and higher diversity. Per million T cells, the diversity of TCR beta decreased roughly linearly as age advanced.

This clonotype was detected only a few times. Its antigen is currently unknown. Primers used in a second PCR of about 7 to 11 cycles were a sample-barcoded 5' primer and a J-beta primer mix. Each single sample gave us at least 3 million CDR3-containing paired-end reads. TCRdb used MiXCR to reprocess the 5' RACE reads, holding one entry per CDR3 protein. The table lists around 400,000 distinct CDR3 sequences, 50% to 60% of them singletons, with roughly 51% in the top ten. Unmatched junction bases numbered 10, after V lost 4 bases and J lost 4 bases. Germline loops: CDR1 SGHRS, CDR2 YFSETQ. The CDR3 runs 16 residues.

The rearrangement uses TRBV5-1 and TRBJ2-3; 9 positions agree with TRBD1. The receptor comes from a man aged 55 to 70 in good health. The sample taken for sequencing was blood. The DNA of the CDR3 is TGCGCCAGCAGCACTACACAGGGGGCGGCTGCAGATACGCAGTATTTT. Residues: CASSTTQGAAADTQYF.